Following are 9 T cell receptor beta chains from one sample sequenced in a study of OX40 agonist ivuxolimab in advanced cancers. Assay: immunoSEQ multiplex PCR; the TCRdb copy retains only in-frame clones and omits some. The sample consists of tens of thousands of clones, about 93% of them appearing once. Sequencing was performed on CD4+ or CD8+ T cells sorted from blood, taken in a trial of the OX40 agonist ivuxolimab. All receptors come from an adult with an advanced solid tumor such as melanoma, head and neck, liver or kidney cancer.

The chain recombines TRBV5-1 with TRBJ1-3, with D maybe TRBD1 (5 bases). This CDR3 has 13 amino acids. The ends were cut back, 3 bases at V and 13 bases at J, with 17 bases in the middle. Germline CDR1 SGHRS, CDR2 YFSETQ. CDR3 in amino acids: CASSSWDGEAIYF. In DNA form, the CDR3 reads TGCGCCAGCAGCTCATGGGACGGAGAGGCTATATATTTT.

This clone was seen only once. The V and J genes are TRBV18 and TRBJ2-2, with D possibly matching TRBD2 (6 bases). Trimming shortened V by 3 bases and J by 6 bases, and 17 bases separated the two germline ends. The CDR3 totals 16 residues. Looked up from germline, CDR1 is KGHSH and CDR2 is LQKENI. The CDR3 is CASSPGEGRRAGELFF. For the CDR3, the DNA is TGTGCCAGCTCACCCGGAGAGGGAAGGAGGGCCGGGGAGCTGTTTTTT. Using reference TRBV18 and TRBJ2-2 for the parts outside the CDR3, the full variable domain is NAGVMQNPRHLVRRRGQEARLRCSPMKGHSHVYWYRQLPEEGLKFMVYLQKENIIDESGMPKERFSAEFPKEGPSILRIQQVVRGDSAAYFCASSPGEGRRAGELFFGEGSRLTVL.

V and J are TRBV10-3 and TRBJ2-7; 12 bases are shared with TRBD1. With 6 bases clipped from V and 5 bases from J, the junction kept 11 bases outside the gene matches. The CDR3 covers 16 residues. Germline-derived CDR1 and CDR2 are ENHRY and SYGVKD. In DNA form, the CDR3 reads TGTGCCATCAGATCCCCTGAGGGACAGGGGGCCCACGAGCAGTACTTC. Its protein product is CAIRSPEGQGAHEQYF.

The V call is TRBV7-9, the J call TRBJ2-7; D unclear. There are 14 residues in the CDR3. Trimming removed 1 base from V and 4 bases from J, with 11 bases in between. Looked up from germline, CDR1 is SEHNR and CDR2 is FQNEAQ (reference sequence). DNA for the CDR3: TGTGCCAGCAGCTTAGTTGCAGCCCGATACGAGCAGTACTTC. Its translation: CASSLVAARYEQYF.

CDR3 amino acids: CASSKRSTIGAGVKAFF. CDR3 in DNA: TGTGCCAGCAGCAAAAGGAGCACGATTGGGGCAGGGGTTAAAGCTTTCTTT. J is TRBJ1-1 and V is TRBV21-1; TRBD1 was called by the table and not checked on the DNA. TRBV21-1 is a pseudogene segment. The CDR3 has 17 residues.

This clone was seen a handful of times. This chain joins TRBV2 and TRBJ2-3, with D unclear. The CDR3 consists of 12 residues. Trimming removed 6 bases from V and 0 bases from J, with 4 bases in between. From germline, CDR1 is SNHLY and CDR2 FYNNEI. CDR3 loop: CASSWSTDTQYF. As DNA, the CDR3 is TGTGCCAGCAGCTGGAGCACAGATACGCAGTATTTT.

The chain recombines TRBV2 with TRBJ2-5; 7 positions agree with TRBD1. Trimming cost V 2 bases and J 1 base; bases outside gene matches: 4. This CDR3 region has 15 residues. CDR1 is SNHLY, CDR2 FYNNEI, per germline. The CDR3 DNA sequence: TGTGCCAGCAGTGAATTAGGGGGCTTCCAAGAGACCCAGTACTTC. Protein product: CASSELGGFQETQYF.

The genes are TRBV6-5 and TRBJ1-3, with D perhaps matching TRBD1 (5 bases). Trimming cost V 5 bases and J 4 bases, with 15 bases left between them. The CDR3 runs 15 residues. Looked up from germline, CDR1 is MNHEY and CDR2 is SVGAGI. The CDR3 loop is CASSIREGWGNTIYF. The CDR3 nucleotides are TGTGCCAGCAGTATCAGGGAAGGTTGGGGAAACACCATATATTTT.

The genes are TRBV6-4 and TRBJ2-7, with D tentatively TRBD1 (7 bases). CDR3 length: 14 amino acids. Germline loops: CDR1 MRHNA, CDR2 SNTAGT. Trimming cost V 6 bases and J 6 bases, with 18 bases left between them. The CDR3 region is CASRAGQPLGEQYF. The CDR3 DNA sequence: TGTGCCAGCAGGGCGGGACAGCCCCTTGGCGAGCAGTACTTC.